The clone carrying this T cell receptor (beta chain) was recorded a few times. This sample was taken from a study of blood T cell repertoires in COVID-19. Only in-frame clones appear in the TCRdb table, and some are missing; sequencing was by immunoSEQ multiplex PCR. The profile covers 140,000 or so clones, with around nine tenths appearing a single time and less than 6.5% taken by the ten largest. The CDR3 loop spans 15 amino acids. The V end lost 0 bases, the J end lost 0 bases, and 8 bases lay between the germline ends. CDR1 and CDR2 (germline): SGDLS, YYNGEE. The gene calls are TRBV9 and TRBJ2-3; D may be TRBD2 (6 bases). Sequenced: peripheral blood. The TCR sequence derives from a human donor in a cohort sampled during active COVID-19. CDR3 protein: CASSVGGVSTDTQYF. Here the CDR3 DNA reads TGTGCCAGCAGCGTAGGCGGGGTTAGCACAGATACGCAGTATTTT. The full variable domain, completed using reference TRBV9 and TRBJ2-3, is DSGVTQTPKHLITATGQRVTLRCSPRSGDLSVYWYQQSLDQGLQFLIQYYNGEERAKGNILERFSAQQFPDLHSELNLSSLELGDSALYFCASSVGGVSTDTQYFGPGTRLTVL.